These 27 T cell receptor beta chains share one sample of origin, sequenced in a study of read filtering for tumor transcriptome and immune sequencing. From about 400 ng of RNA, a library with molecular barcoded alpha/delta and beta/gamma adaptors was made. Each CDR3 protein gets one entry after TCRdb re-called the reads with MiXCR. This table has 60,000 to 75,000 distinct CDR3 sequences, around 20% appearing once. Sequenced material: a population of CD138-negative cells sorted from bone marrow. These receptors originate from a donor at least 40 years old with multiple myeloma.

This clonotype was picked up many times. CDR3 amino acids: CSARDSEVADTQYF. Written as DNA, the CDR3 is TGCAGTGCTAGAGATTCAGAGGTTGCAGATACGCAGTATTTT. V gene TRBV20-1 combines with J gene TRBJ2-3, with no clear D. The V and J ends lost 0 bases and 4 bases respectively, with 11 bases between them. This CDR3 has 14 residues. CDR1 is DFQATT, CDR2 SNEGSKA, per germline (reference sequence).

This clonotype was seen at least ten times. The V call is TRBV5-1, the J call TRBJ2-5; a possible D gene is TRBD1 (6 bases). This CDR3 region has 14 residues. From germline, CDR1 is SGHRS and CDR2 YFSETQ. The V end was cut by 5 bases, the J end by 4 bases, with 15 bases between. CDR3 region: CASSEQGRRETQYF. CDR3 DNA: TGCGCCAGCAGTGAACAGGGTCGGAGAGAGACCCAGTACTTC.

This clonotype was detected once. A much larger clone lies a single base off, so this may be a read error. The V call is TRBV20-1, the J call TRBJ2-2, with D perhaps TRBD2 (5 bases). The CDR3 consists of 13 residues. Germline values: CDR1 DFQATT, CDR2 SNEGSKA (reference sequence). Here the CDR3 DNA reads TGCAGTGCTAGAGCCGCAGACACCGGGGAGCTGTTGTTT. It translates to CSARAADTGELLF.

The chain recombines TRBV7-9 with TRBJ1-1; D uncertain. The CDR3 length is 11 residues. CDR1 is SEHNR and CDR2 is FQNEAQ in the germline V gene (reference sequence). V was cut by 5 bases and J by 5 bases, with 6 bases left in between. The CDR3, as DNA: TGTGCCAGCAGCACGGGGACTGAAGCTTTCTTT. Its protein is CASSTGTEAFF.

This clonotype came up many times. CDR3 DNA sequence: TGTGCCAGCAGTCCTAGCGGGGGGGGCGGGAATGAGCAGTTCTTC. The encoded protein is CASSPSGGGGNEQFF. The chain links TRBV12-3 or TRBV12-4 to TRBJ2-1; 12 nucleotides align to TRBD2. CDR3 length: 15 amino acids. The junction had 6 bases not matched to a gene; V was cut back by 5 bases and J by 7 bases.

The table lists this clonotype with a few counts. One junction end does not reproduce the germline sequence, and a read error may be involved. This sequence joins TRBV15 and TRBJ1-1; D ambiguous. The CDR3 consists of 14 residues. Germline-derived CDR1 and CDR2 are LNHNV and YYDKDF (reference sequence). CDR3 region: CAASRDEGGGEAFF. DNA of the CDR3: TGTGCCGCCAGCAGAGATGAAGGTGGAGGTGAAGCTTTCTTT.

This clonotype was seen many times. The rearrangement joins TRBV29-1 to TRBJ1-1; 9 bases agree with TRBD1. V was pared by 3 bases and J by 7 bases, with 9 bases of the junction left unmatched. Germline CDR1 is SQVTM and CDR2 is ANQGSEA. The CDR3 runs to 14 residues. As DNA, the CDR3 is TGCAGCGTTGAGGTACAGGGGGCGCTTCTTGAAGCTTTCTTT. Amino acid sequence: CSVEVQGALLEAFF.

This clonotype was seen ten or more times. In DNA, the CDR3 is TGTGCCAGCAGTTCCCCGGGGGGCCCGGCTCTTGAGCAGTTCTTC. Translation: CASSSPGGPALEQFF. The chain employs TRBV28 and TRBJ2-1; D is perhaps TRBD2 (7 bases). Trimming shortened V by 4 bases and J by 9 bases, and 19 bases separated the two germline ends. Per the germline V gene, CDR1 is MDHEN and CDR2 is SYDVKM. CDR3 length equals 15 residues.

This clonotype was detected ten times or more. CDR3 in DNA: TGTGCCTGGGGTGATTTGGGGTACGAGCAGTACTTC. Translating gives CAWGDLGYEQYF. The chain employs TRBV30 and TRBJ2-7; D uncertain. Germline values: CDR1 GTSNPN, CDR2 SVGIG (reference sequence). The ends were cut back, 5 bases at V and 4 bases at J, with 12 bases in the middle. The length of the CDR3 is 12 residues. Filled out from reference TRBV30 and TRBJ2-7, the complete variable domain reads SQTIHQWPATLVQPVGSPLSLECTVEGTSNPNLYWYRQAAGRGLQLLFYSVGIGQISSEVPQNLSASRPQDRQFILSSKKLLLSDSGFYLCAWGDLGYEQYFGPGTRLTVT.

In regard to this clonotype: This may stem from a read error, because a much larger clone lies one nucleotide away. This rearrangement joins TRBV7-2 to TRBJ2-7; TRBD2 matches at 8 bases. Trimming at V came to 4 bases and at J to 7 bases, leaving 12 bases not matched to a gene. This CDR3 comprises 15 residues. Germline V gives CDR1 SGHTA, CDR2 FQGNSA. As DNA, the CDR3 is TGTGCCAGCAGCTGGGGGGTGACTAGCGTGCGAGAGCAGTACGTC. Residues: CASSWGVTSVREQYV.

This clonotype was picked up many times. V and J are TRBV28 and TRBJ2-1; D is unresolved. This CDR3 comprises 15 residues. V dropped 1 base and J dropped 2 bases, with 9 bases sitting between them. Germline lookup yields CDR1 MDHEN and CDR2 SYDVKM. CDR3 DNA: TGTGCCAGCAGTTTATTAGATGGGACCTACAATGAGCAGTTCTTC. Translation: CASSLLDGTYNEQFF.

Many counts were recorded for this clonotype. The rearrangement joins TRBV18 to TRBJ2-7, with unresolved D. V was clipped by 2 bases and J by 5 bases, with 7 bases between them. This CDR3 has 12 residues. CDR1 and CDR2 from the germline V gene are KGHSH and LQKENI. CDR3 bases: TGTGCCAGCTCACCAGGGTATCACGAGCAGTACTTC. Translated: CASSPGYHEQYF.

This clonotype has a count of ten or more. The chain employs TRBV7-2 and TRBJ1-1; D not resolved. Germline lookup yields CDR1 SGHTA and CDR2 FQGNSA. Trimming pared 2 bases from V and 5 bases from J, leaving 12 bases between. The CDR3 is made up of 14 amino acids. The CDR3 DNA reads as TGTGCCAGCAGCTTAACAGCCTCTTTGACTGAAGCTTTCTTT. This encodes CASSLTASLTEAFF.

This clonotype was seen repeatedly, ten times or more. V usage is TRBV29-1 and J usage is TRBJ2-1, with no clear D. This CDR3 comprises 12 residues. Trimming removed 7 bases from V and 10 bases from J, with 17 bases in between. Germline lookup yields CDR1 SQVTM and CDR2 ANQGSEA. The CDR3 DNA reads TGCAGCGCCAGAGACGTCCAGAGCGAGCAGTTCTTC. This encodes CSARDVQSEQFF.

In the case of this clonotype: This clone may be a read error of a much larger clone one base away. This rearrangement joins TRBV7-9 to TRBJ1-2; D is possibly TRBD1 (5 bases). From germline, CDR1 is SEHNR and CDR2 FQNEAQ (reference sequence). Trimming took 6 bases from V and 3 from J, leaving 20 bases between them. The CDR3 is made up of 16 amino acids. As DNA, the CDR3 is TGTGCCAGCAGTTACGAACAGACCCAAGGGGACTATGGCTACACCTTC. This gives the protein CASSYEQTQGDYGYTF. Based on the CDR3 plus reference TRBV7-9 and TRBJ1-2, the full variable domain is DTGVSQNPRHKITKRGQNVTFRCDPISEHNRLYWYRQTLGQGPEFLTYFQNEAQLEKSRLLSDRFSAERPKGSFSTLEIQRTEQGDSAMYLCASSYEQTQGDYGYTFGSGTRLTVV.

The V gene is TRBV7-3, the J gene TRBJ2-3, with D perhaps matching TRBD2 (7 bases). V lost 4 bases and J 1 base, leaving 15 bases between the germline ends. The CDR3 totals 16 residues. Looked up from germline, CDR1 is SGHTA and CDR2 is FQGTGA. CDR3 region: CASSSTGGVGTDTQYF. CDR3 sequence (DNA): TGTGCCAGCAGCTCAACGGGGGGCGTCGGCACAGATACGCAGTATTTT.

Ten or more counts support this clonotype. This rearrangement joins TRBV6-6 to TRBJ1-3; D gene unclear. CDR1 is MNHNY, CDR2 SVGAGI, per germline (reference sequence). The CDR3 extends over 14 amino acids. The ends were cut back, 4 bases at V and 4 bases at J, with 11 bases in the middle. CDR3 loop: CASSFPSVGNTIYF. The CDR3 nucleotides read TGTGCCAGCAGTTTTCCCTCGGTAGGAAACACCATATATTTT.

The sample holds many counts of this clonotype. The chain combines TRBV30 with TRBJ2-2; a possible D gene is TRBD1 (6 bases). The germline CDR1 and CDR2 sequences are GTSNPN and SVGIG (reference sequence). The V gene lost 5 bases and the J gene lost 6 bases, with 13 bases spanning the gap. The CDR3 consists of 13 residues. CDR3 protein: CAWQGQNPGELFF. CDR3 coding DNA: TGTGCCTGGCAGGGACAAAATCCCGGGGAGCTGTTTTTT.

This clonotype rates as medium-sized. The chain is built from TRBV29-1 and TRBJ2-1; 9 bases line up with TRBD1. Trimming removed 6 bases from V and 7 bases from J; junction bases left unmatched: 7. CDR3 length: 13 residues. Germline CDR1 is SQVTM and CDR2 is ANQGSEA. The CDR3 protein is CSVAGTGLNEQFF. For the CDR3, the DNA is TGCAGCGTGGCCGGGACAGGGCTAAATGAGCAGTTCTTC.

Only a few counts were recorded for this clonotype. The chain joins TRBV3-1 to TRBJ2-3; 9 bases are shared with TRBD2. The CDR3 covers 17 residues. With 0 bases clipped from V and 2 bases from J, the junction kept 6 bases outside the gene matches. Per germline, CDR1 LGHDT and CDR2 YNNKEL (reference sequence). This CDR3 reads CASSQDGAGGITDTQYF. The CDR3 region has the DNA TGTGCCAGCAGCCAAGACGGGGCGGGGGGGATCACAGATACGCAGTATTTT.

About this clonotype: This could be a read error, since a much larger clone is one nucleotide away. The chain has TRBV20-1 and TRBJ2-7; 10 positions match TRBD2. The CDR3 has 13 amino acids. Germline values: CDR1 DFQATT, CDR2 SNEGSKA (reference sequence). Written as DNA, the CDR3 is TGCACTGCTAGCGGGAGCGTGCACTACGAGCAGTACTTC. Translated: CTASGSVHYEQYF.

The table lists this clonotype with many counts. CDR3 region: CASSLDGRPNTEAFF. CDR3 nucleotides: TGCGCCAGCAGCTTGGATGGCAGGCCGAACACTGAAGCTTTCTTT. This chain uses TRBV5-1 with TRBJ1-1; D is ambiguous. V lost 0 bases and J 1 base, leaving 10 bases between the germline ends. There are 15 residues in the CDR3. Looked up from germline, CDR1 is SGHRS and CDR2 is YFSETQ.

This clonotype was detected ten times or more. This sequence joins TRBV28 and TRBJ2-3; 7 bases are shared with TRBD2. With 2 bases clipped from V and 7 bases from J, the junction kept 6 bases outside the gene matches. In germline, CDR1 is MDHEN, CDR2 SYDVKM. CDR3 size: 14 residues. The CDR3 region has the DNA TGTGCCAGCAGTTTAGACGGGGGGAGGCATACGCAGTATTTT. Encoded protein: CASSLDGGRHTQYF.

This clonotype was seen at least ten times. The CDR3 is CASSDRGKPQHF. The DNA of the CDR3 is TGTGCCAGCAGTGACAGGGGCAAGCCCCAGCATTTT. This chain links TRBV12-3 or TRBV12-4 with TRBJ1-5; 8 bases line up with TRBD1. The CDR3 consists of 12 residues. With 5 bases clipped from V and 8 bases from J, the junction kept 2 bases outside the gene matches.

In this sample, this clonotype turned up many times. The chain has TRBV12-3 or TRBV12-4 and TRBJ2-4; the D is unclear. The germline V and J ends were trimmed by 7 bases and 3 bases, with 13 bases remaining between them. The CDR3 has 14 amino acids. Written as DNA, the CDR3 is TGTGCCAGCACCTACGCGAACCGCAAAAACATTCAGTACTTC. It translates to CASTYANRKNIQYF.

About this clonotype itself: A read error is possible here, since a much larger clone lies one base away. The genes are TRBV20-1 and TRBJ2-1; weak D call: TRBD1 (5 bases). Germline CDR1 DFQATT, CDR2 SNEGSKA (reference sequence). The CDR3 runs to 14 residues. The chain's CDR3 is CSAFRRTPDNEQLF. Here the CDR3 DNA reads TGCAGTGCGTTCAGGCGAACCCCGGACAATGAGCAGCTCTTC.

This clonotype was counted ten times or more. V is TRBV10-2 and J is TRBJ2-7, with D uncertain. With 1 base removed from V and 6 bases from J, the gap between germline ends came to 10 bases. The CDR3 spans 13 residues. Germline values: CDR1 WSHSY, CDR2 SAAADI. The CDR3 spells CASSEFPRLEQYF. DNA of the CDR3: TGCGCCAGCAGTGAGTTCCCCCGACTCGAGCAGTACTTC.